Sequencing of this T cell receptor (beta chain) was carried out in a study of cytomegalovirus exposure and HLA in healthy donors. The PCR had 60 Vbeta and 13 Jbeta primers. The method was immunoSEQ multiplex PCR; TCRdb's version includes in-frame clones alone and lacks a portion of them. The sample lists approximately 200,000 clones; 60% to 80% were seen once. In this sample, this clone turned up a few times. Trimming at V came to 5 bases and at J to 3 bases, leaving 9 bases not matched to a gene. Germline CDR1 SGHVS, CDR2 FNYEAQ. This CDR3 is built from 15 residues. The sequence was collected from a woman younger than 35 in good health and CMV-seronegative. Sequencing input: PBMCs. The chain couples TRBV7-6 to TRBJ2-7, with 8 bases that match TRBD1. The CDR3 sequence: CASSASGTGLYEQYF. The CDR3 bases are TGTGCCAGCAGCGCTTCCGGGACAGGACTCTACGAGCAGTACTTC. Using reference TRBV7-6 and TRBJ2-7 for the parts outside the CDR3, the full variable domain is GAGVSQSPRYKVTKRGQDVALRCDPISGHVSLYWYRQALGQGPEFLTYFNYEAQQDKSGLPNDRFSAERPEGSISTLTIQRTEQRDSAMYRCASSASGTGLYEQYFGPGTRLTVT.